Each of the 15 T cell receptor beta chains below was sequenced from the same sample in a study of T cell responses to AZD1222 COVID-19 vaccine. Assay used: immunoSEQ multiplex PCR; TCRdb lists only in-frame clones, some missing. The sample lists approximately 130,000 clones, under 95% occurring once. Sequences were derived from peripheral blood, sampled on day 0 of AZD1222 vaccination. The receptors were sampled from an adult in good health.

CDR3 sequence reads: CAWREPDRGLAGELFF. CDR3 DNA: TGTGCCTGGAGGGAACCCGACAGGGGGCTCGCCGGGGAGCTGTTTTTT. This sequence joins TRBV30 and TRBJ2-2, with 10 bases aligning to TRBD1. Germline CDR1 reads GTSNPN; CDR2 reads SVGIG (reference sequence). V lost 3 bases, J lost 6 bases, and 10 bases stayed unmatched. The CDR3 sequence is 16 residues long.

There are a few counts of this clone. V usage is TRBV5-4 and J usage is TRBJ2-7, with D possibly TRBD1 on 5 matching bases. The V end lost 0 bases, the J end lost 7 bases, and 14 bases lay between the germline ends. CDR1 SGHNT and CDR2 YYREEE come from the germline V gene (reference sequence). The CDR3 has 14 residues. The CDR3 DNA sequence: TGTGCCAGCAGCTTGGCTTCAGGGCTGGGTGAGCAGTACTTC. Protein: CASSLASGLGEQYF.

The chain joins TRBV18 to TRBJ2-7; D is ambiguous. In germline, CDR1 is KGHSH, CDR2 LQKENI. The length of the CDR3 is 13 residues. The V gene lost 0 bases and the J gene lost 8 bases, with 11 bases spanning the gap. CDR3 region: CASSPPIPFKQYF. The CDR3 DNA sequence: TGTGCCAGCTCACCACCGATTCCTTTTAAGCAGTACTTC. Looking up the rest from reference TRBV18 and TRBJ2-7 gives the full variable domain: NAGVMQNPRHLVRRRGQEARLRCSPMKGHSHVYWYRQLPEEGLKFMVYLQKENIIDESGMPKERFSAEFPKEGPSILRIQQVVRGDSAAYFCASSPPIPFKQYFGPGTRLTVT.

The V and J genes are TRBV19 and TRBJ1-2, with D unresolved. Germline CDR1 is LNHDA and CDR2 is SQIVND (reference sequence). Trimming shortened V by 5 bases and J by 5 bases, and 12 bases separated the two germline ends. CDR3 length: 13 amino acids. CDR3 coding DNA: TGTGCCAGTAGTGGATCAGCCCCTTATGGCTACACCTTC. This translates into CASSGSAPYGYTF.

CDR3 region: CSASAYRGNTEAFF. The CDR3 DNA reads as TGCAGTGCTAGTGCCTACAGGGGGAACACTGAAGCTTTCTTT. J is TRBJ1-1 and V is TRBV20-1, with 7 bases aligning to TRBD1. Trimming took 3 bases from V and 1 from J; bases not matched to a gene: 5. Per germline, CDR1 DFQATT and CDR2 SNEGSKA (reference sequence). The CDR3 length is 14 residues.

The chain carries TRBV15 and TRBJ1-3; D is unresolved. Germline assignment: CDR1 LNHNV and CDR2 YYDKDF (reference sequence). This CDR3 is built from 14 residues. V lost 0 bases, J lost 1 base, and 4 bases lay in between. The CDR3 nucleotides are TGTGCCACCAGCAGAGACAGATCTGGAAACACCATATATTTT. This encodes CATSRDRSGNTIYF.

The J gene is TRBJ2-7, the V gene TRBV18, with 8 positions matching TRBD1. The CDR3 loop spans 14 amino acids. Per germline, CDR1 KGHSH and CDR2 LQKENI. The J segment lost 3 bases and the V segment lost 5 bases, leaving 6 bases of the junction unmatched. The CDR3: CASSADRDDYEQYF. CDR3 nucleotide sequence: TGTGCCAGCTCAGCGGACAGGGACGACTACGAGCAGTACTTC. Combining the CDR3 with reference TRBV18 and TRBJ2-7 gives the whole variable domain NAGVMQNPRHLVRRRGQEARLRCSPMKGHSHVYWYRQLPEEGLKFMVYLQKENIIDESGMPKERFSAEFPKEGPSILRIQQVVRGDSAAYFCASSADRDDYEQYFGPGTRLTVT.

V and J are TRBV28 and TRBJ1-3; unclear D gene. Trimming stripped 2 bases from V and 3 bases from J, with 2 bases between. The CDR3 is 12 residues long. The germline CDR1 and CDR2 sequences are MDHEN and SYDVKM. In nucleotides, the CDR3 is TGTGCCAGCAGTTTACATGGAAACACCATATATTTT. It is translated as CASSLHGNTIYF.

V usage is TRBV18 and J usage is TRBJ2-7, with 10 positions matching TRBD1. The junction had 3 bases not matched to a gene; V was cut back by 3 bases and J by 4 bases. The germline gives CDR1 KGHSH, CDR2 LQKENI. The CDR3 extends over 14 amino acids. The CDR3 region has the DNA TGTGCCAGCTCACCCACGGGACAGGGGTACGAGCAGTACTTC. Translated, it gives CASSPTGQGYEQYF.

The rearrangement joins TRBV28 to TRBJ2-1; D is possibly TRBD2 (5 bases). With 4 bases removed from V and 10 bases from J, the gap between germline ends came to 20 bases. The CDR3 is 15 residues long. Germline V gene data show CDR1 as MDHEN and CDR2 as SYDVKM. The CDR3 coding sequence is TGTGCCAGCAGTTCGAGTGGTGGAGGCCAATCGGAGCAGTTCTTC. Translated, it gives CASSSSGGGQSEQFF.

This chain links TRBV30 with TRBJ1-5; 9 nucleotides agree with TRBD1. CDR1 is GTSNPN, CDR2 SVGIG, per germline (reference sequence). V dropped 5 bases and J dropped 7; count of bases not matched to a gene: 15. This CDR3 comprises 16 residues. Here the CDR3 DNA reads TGTGCCTGGGCTGGACAGGGGAGTGGAGTTGACCAGCCCCAGCATTTT. It codes for CAWAGQGSGVDQPQHF.

The rearrangement uses TRBV29-1 and TRBJ1-1; no clear D gene. The CDR3 is 15 residues long. Germline V gene lookup returns CDR1 SQVTM and CDR2 ANQGSEA. Between the trimmed V and J ends, which lost 4 bases and 7 bases, there was a span of 22 bases. CDR3 nucleotide sequence: TGCAGCGTTGTGGTCGGCTTCCCCGGGTTGAGTGAAGCTTTCTTT. Amino acids: CSVVVGFPGLSEAFF.

The chain carries TRBV19 and TRBJ1-2; D not resolved. The length of the CDR3 is 13 residues. V gave up 0 bases and J gave up 4 bases, with 6 bases separating them. The V gene's germline CDR1 is LNHDA and CDR2 SQIVND (reference sequence). This CDR3 is CASSIDRLYGYTF. The DNA of the CDR3 is TGTGCCAGTAGTATAGACAGACTCTATGGCTACACCTTC.

This chain joins TRBV27 and TRBJ1-2, with D tentatively TRBD1 (6 bases). CDR3 length equals 14 residues. V shed 1 base and J shed 4 bases, with 10 bases lying between them. CDR1 is MNHEY, CDR2 SMNVEV, per germline (reference sequence). The CDR3 region is CASSLYGTSYGYTF. CDR3 in DNA: TGTGCCAGCAGTTTATACGGGACAAGCTATGGCTACACCTTC.

The chain links TRBV19 to TRBJ1-1, with D unresolved. The CDR3 is made up of 13 amino acids. Germline V gene data show CDR1 as LNHDA and CDR2 as SQIVND (reference sequence). V was cut by 5 bases and J by 1 base, with 8 bases left in between. The CDR3 here is CASSWGSNTEAFF. The CDR3 DNA reads as TGTGCCAGTAGTTGGGGTTCGAACACTGAAGCTTTCTTT.